This record looks at one TCR beta chain sequence and its context. Preparation of the TCRbeta library was carried out with unique molecular identifiers. MiXCR was run by TCRdb on the PCR reads, yielding one entry per CDR3 protein. The profile covers around 600,000 distinct CDR3 sequences, with around 16% appearing a single time and about 1.1% taken by the ten largest. V gave up 7 bases and J gave up 10 bases; unmatched junction bases: 9. Germline V gives CDR1 SGHRS, CDR2 YFSETQ. This CDR3 comprises 14 residues. This specimen comes from a study of T-cell reconstitution after alpha-beta-depleted transplantation in children.

This sequence joins TRBV5-1 and TRBJ2-1; 12 positions agree with TRBD1. Sequences were derived from PBMCs from the stem cell graft donor, sampled from the stem cell graft. The sequence was obtained from a human donor who donated a stem cell graft to a child with acute myeloid leukemia. The CDR3 sequence is CASGTGQGAWEQFF. As DNA, the CDR3 is TGCGCCAGCGGTACGGGACAGGGGGCGTGGGAGCAGTTCTTC.